Below are 29 T cell receptor beta chains sequenced from a single sample in a study of shared clonotypes between healthy human individuals. TCRdb keeps only in-frame clones here, not all; method: immunoSEQ multiplex PCR. Of about 2.4 million clones detected, roughly 92% appear once; the ten largest clones hold around 0.14%. The sample was naive CD4+ T cells sorted from blood. The subset: CD45RA+ positively selected. The receptor source for this set is a man younger than 35 in good health.

On this clone itself: The sample has other DNA sequences that encode this CDR3 too. The rearrangement joins TRBV11-2 to TRBJ1-1; D unclear. The CDR3 totals 13 residues. V was clipped by 0 bases and J by 2 bases, with 4 bases between them. Germline CDR1 reads SGHAT; CDR2 reads FQNNGV. The CDR3 region is CASSLEVNTEAFF. CDR3 sequence (DNA): TGTGCCAGCAGCTTAGAAGTTAACACTGAAGCTTTCTTT.

This clone came up once. The CDR3 DNA reads TGTGCCAGTTCTATGCCAGGTATTTGGAACACCGGGGAGCTGTTTTTT. This encodes CASSMPGIWNTGELFF. This sequence joins TRBV2 and TRBJ2-2; D is uncertain. Germline lookup yields CDR1 SNHLY and CDR2 FYNNEI. This CDR3 contains 16 residues. The V end was cut by 9 bases, the J end by 1 base, with 18 bases between.

CDR3 sequence (DNA): TGTGCCATCAGTCACACCGGGACAGGGAAAGGAAACACCATATATTTT. Its protein product is CAISHTGTGKGNTIYF. The chain has TRBV10-3 and TRBJ1-3; 9 bases line up with TRBD1. Germline assignment: CDR1 ENHRY and CDR2 SYGVKD. There are 16 residues in the CDR3. V lost 5 bases, J lost 4 bases, and 9 bases stayed unmatched.

The chain is built from TRBV6-1 and TRBJ2-7; 8 bases are shared with TRBD1. V was pared by 2 bases and J by 1 base, with 1 base of the junction left unmatched. The germline CDR1 and CDR2 sequences are MNHNS and SASEGT. The CDR3 has 14 amino acids. This CDR3 is CASSERDRSYEQYF. The CDR3 bases are TGTGCCAGCAGTGAACGGGACAGGTCCTACGAGCAGTACTTC.

The chain is built from TRBV9 and TRBJ2-5, with D unclear. V shed 1 base and J shed 4 bases, with 14 bases lying between them. Germline CDR1 is SGDLS and CDR2 is YYNGEE. The CDR3 length is 15 residues. CDR3 loop: CASSVFPTTRETQYF. The CDR3 nucleotides read TGTGCCAGCAGCGTATTTCCGACCACCAGAGAGACCCAGTACTTC.

This clone has just a few counts. This chain joins TRBV19 and TRBJ1-2; D gene uncertain. V was pared by 10 bases and J by 4 bases, with 16 bases between. Germline V lookup: CDR1 LNHDA, CDR2 SQIVND (reference sequence). This CDR3 has 13 residues. As DNA, the CDR3 is TGTGCCACCCGTCTCCCTCGATTCTATGGCTACACCTTC. Encoded protein: CATRLPRFYGYTF.

The chain has TRBV12-5 and TRBJ2-7; possibly TRBD1 or TRBD2 for D (5 bases each). CDR1 and CDR2 (germline): LGHNT, FRNRAP. Trimming removed 0 bases at V and 5 bases at J, with 17 bases between. The CDR3 loop spans 16 amino acids. CDR3: CASGLVRGQGRHEQYF. DNA for the CDR3: TGTGCTAGTGGTTTGGTAAGAGGGCAGGGTCGCCACGAGCAGTACTTC.

Worth noting for this clone: Distinct nucleotide sequences in the sample also encode this CDR3. The chain links TRBV5-4 to TRBJ2-5; no clear D. Germline V gives CDR1 SGHNT, CDR2 YYREEE (reference sequence). The CDR3 totals 14 residues. V was clipped by 0 bases and J by 4 bases, with 10 bases between them. This CDR3 reads CASSLGGVRETQYF. CDR3 DNA: TGTGCCAGCAGCTTGGGTGGGGTACGAGAGACCCAGTACTTC. The whole variable domain, remainder taken from reference TRBV5-4 and TRBJ2-5, is ETGVTQSPTHLIKTRGQQVTLRCSSQSGHNTVSWYQQALGQGPQFIFQYYREEENGRGNFPPRFSGLQFPNYSSELNVNALELDDSALYLCASSLGGVRETQYFGPGTRLLVL.

V gene TRBV7-8 combines with J gene TRBJ1-4; 10 nucleotides align to TRBD1. The CDR3 extends over 18 amino acids. V lost 4 bases and J lost 8; bases outside the gene matches: 16. The V gene's germline CDR1 is SGHVS and CDR2 FQNEAQ. The CDR3 spells CASSSLRIRDRGKEKLFF. CDR3 bases: TGTGCCAGCAGCTCACTAAGAATTAGGGACAGGGGCAAGGAAAAACTGTTTTTT. The whole variable domain, filled in from reference TRBV7-8 and TRBJ1-4, reads GAGVSQSPRYKVAKRGQDVALRCDPISGHVSLFWYQQALGQGPEFLTYFQNEAQLDKSGLPSDRFFAERPEGSVSTLKIQRTQQEDSAVYLCASSSLRIRDRGKEKLFFGSGTQLSVL.

Notes on this clone: A junction boundary mismatches the germline segment, possibly from a read error. The genes are TRBV6-5 and TRBJ2-7, with 8 nucleotides matching TRBD1. Germline V gene sequence: CDR1 MNHEY, CDR2 SVGAGI. CDR3 length: 13 amino acids. As DNA, the CDR3 is TGTGCCTCCGTCGGACAGGGCTCCCACGAGCAGTACTTC. It specifies CASVGQGSHEQYF.

CDR3 loop: CASSYSAGTGLHEQYF. CDR3 sequence (DNA): TGTGCCAGCAGTTACTCGGCGGGGACAGGGCTCCACGAGCAGTACTTC. The chain joins TRBV6-6 to TRBJ2-7, with 9 bases fitting TRBD1. CDR3 length: 16 amino acids. The germline CDR1 and CDR2 sequences are MNHNY and SVGAGI (reference sequence). After removal of 0 bases from V and 5 bases from J, the junction contained 8 bases not matched to a gene.

The chain has TRBV2 and TRBJ1-5; D possibly corresponds to TRBD1 (5 bases). The V and J ends lost 7 bases and 3 bases respectively, with 10 bases between them. CDR3 length: 13 residues. Germline assignment: CDR1 SNHLY and CDR2 FYNNEI. DNA of the CDR3: TGTGCCAGCACAGGGTCGGTCAATCAGCCCCAGCATTTT. It specifies CASTGSVNQPQHF.

The rearrangement joins TRBV28 to TRBJ2-2, with D tentatively TRBD2 (6 bases). The germline V gene encodes CDR1 MDHEN and CDR2 SYDVKM. V was trimmed by 3 bases and J by 3 bases, leaving 11 bases between them. The CDR3 is 15 amino acids. In DNA form, the CDR3 reads TGTGCCAGCAGTTTGGGACTTTTACACACCGGGGAGCTGTTTTTT. This translates into CASSLGLLHTGELFF.

J is TRBJ2-1 and V is TRBV15, with D possibly matching TRBD2 (6 bases). The germline V gene encodes CDR1 LNHNV and CDR2 YYDKDF (reference sequence). The V and J ends lost 3 bases and 0 bases respectively, with 15 bases between them. The CDR3 has 17 residues. The CDR3 bases are TGTGCCACCAGCAGGGCGGGACGCGTGAGCTCCTACAATGAGCAGTTCTTC. Translated, it gives CATSRAGRVSSYNEQFF. The entire variable domain, with the rest obtained from reference TRBV15 and TRBJ2-1, is as follows: DAMVIQNPRYQVTQFGKPVTLSCSQTLNHNVMYWYQQKSSQAPKLLFHYYDKDFNNEADTPDNFQSRRPNTSFCFLDIRSPGLGDTAMYLCATSRAGRVSSYNEQFFGPGTRLTVL.

The chain joins TRBV30 to TRBJ2-5, with 7 bases matching TRBD1. V dropped 5 bases and J dropped 1; count of bases not matched to a gene: 4. Looked up from germline, CDR1 is GTSNPN and CDR2 is SVGIG (reference sequence). The CDR3 is 13 residues long. Here the CDR3 reads CAWRQGSQETQYF. CDR3 nucleotide sequence: TGTGCCTGGCGACAGGGCAGCCAAGAGACCCAGTACTTC.

The V and J genes are TRBV5-1 and TRBJ2-7; TRBD1 agrees at 7 bases. V dropped 3 bases and J dropped 3; count of bases not matched to a gene: 3. The CDR3 sequence is 13 residues long. Looked up from germline, CDR1 is SGHRS and CDR2 is YFSETQ. CDR3 bases: TGCGCCAGCAGCTCGGACAGGAACTACGAGCAGTACTTC. This encodes CASSSDRNYEQYF.

The J gene is TRBJ2-5, the V gene TRBV9; unclear D gene. This CDR3 is 12 amino acids long. From germline, CDR1 is SGDLS and CDR2 YYNGEE. The germline V and J ends were trimmed by 3 bases and 1 base, with 4 bases remaining between them. The CDR3 DNA sequence: TGTGCCAGCAGCGGGTCCCAAGAGACCCAGTACTTC. Translated, it gives CASSGSQETQYF.

As regards this clone: Other DNA sequences in this specimen translate into the identical CDR3. The chain is built from TRBV5-1 and TRBJ2-1, with 12 bases that match TRBD2. J gave up 9 bases and V 4 bases, and 8 bases lay outside the gene matches. This CDR3 contains 15 residues. The germline V gene has CDR1 SGHRS and CDR2 YFSETQ. CDR3 DNA sequence: TGCGCCAGCAGCCCGCTAGCGGGAGGGCCTGGTGAGCAGTTCTTC. Its translation: CASSPLAGGPGEQFF.

With regard to this clone: Additional DNA sequences in this sample encode the identical CDR3. The V gene is TRBV5-1, the J gene TRBJ2-1, with D perhaps assigned TRBD1 or TRBD2 (6 bases each). The CDR3 has 14 amino acids. Per the germline V gene, CDR1 is SGHRS and CDR2 is YFSETQ. Trimming removed 0 bases from V and 6 bases from J, with 10 bases in between. CDR3 sequence (DNA): TGCGCCAGCAGCTTGGGAGGGGGGATCAATGAGCAGTTCTTC. It is translated as CASSLGGGINEQFF.

Only one count was recorded for this clone. The sample contains more than one DNA sequence encoding this CDR3. The chain employs TRBV2 and TRBJ1-2; D is unclear. The CDR3 runs to 11 residues. Deletions cut 7 bases from V and 6 bases from J, with 9 bases between. In germline, CDR1 is SNHLY, CDR2 FYNNEI. Here the CDR3 DNA reads TGTGCCAGCACCCCCAGGAATGGCTACACCTTC. It translates to CASTPRNGYTF.

The CDR3, as DNA: TGTGCCAGCAGCTGGGCAGGGGGGACGAAAATTCGACCCCTCCACTTT. Its translation is CASSWAGGTKIRPLHF. J is TRBJ1-6 and V is TRBV5-4; 7 nucleotides match TRBD1. This CDR3 is built from 16 residues. Per germline, CDR1 SGHNT and CDR2 YYREEE (reference sequence). Trimming at V came to 3 bases and at J to 12 bases, leaving 15 bases not matched to a gene.

This chain links TRBV7-9 with TRBJ2-7; TRBD2 matches 10 bases. With V trimmed by 6 bases and J by 0 bases, 8 bases remained unmatched. This CDR3 has 16 amino acids. The germline CDR1 and CDR2 sequences are SEHNR and FQNEAQ (reference sequence). This CDR3 is CASRTLTSGNSYEQYF. CDR3 DNA sequence: TGTGCCAGCAGGACCCTTACTAGCGGGAACTCCTACGAGCAGTACTTC.

In its sample, this clone was seen a few times. This chain links TRBV4-1 with TRBJ1-4, with D perhaps matching TRBD1 (6 bases). The CDR3 length is 14 residues. Trimming removed 6 bases from V and 8 bases from J, with 16 bases in between. Germline V gene data show CDR1 as MGHRA and CDR2 as YSYEKL. CDR3 DNA: TGCGCCAGCAGTCGACAGGCAATGGCAGAAAAACTGTTTTTT. Its translation is CASSRQAMAEKLFF.

The chain couples TRBV2 to TRBJ2-2, with TRBD1 identical over 8 bases. J gave up 0 bases and V 5 bases, and 20 bases lay outside the gene matches. The CDR3 extends over 21 amino acids. The germline V gene encodes CDR1 SNHLY and CDR2 FYNNEI. CDR3 in DNA: TGTGCCAGCAGTACCTCCCGGGACAGGTGGGGTAGGTTTTCGAACACCGGGGAGCTGTTTTTT. This encodes CASSTSRDRWGRFSNTGELFF.

The V call is TRBV6-1, the J call TRBJ1-1; 8 bases agree with TRBD1. J lost 3 bases, V lost 6 bases, and 9 bases had no gene match. Germline-derived CDR1 and CDR2 are MNHNS and SASEGT. This CDR3 is 15 amino acids long. The CDR3 loop reads CASRETQGAYTEAFF. In nucleotides, the CDR3 is TGTGCCAGCAGGGAGACTCAGGGGGCGTACACTGAAGCTTTCTTT.

The chain links TRBV6-1 to TRBJ1-5, with D perhaps TRBD1 (5 bases). This CDR3 is built from 15 residues. In germline, CDR1 is MNHNS, CDR2 SASEGT. V lost 5 bases to trimming and J lost 10 bases, with 21 bases between them. CDR3 DNA sequence: TGTGCCAGCAGTTTGGGACGGCTGCAGGTCGATCCCCAGCATTTT. Residues: CASSLGRLQVDPQHF.

The rearrangement uses TRBV28 and TRBJ2-7; D gene uncertain. Per the germline V gene, CDR1 is MDHEN and CDR2 is SYDVKM. Trimming stripped 7 bases from V and 3 bases from J, with 10 bases between. The CDR3 runs to 12 residues. The CDR3 is CASIGQSYEQYF. In nucleotides, the CDR3 is TGTGCCAGCATCGGGCAGAGCTACGAGCAGTACTTC.

The gene calls are TRBV5-6 and TRBJ1-3, with D uncertain. The length of the CDR3 is 16 residues. V lost 7 bases to trimming and J lost 0 bases, with 17 bases between them. The germline V gene has CDR1 SGHDT and CDR2 YYEEEE. CDR3 residues: CASGITGGGSGNTIYF. In DNA form, the CDR3 reads TGTGCCAGCGGTATCACGGGCGGAGGCTCTGGAAACACCATATATTTT.

The gene calls are TRBV5-4 and TRBJ1-2, with D possibly matching TRBD1 (6 bases). The CDR3 runs 15 residues. Trimming took 3 bases from V and 8 from J, leaving 20 bases between them. The germline V gene has CDR1 SGHNT and CDR2 YYREEE (reference sequence). CDR3 DNA: TGTGCCAGCAGCTGGGGCAGGGGTGGGCCCGGAGGCTACACCTTC. Encoded protein: CASSWGRGGPGGYTF. Using reference TRBV5-4 and TRBJ1-2 for the parts outside the CDR3, the full variable domain is ETGVTQSPTHLIKTRGQQVTLRCSSQSGHNTVSWYQQALGQGPQFIFQYYREEENGRGNFPPRFSGLQFPNYSSELNVNALELDDSALYLCASSWGRGGPGGYTFGSGTRLTVV.